The 30 T cell receptor beta chains in this list originate from one sample, sequenced in a study of cytomegalovirus exposure and HLA in healthy donors. PCR employed 60 Vbeta and 13 Jbeta primers. Only in-frame clones appear in the TCRdb table, and some are missing; sequencing was by immunoSEQ multiplex PCR. This table has 170,000 or so clones, 65% to 85% appearing once. The source material was PBMCs. Every receptor here comes from a male donor in good health and CMV-seropositive.

This clone turned up a few times. V gene TRBV7-2 combines with J gene TRBJ2-5; no clear D gene. This CDR3 has 15 amino acids. With 1 base removed from V and 2 bases from J, the gap between germline ends came to 11 bases. Germline V gives CDR1 SGHTA, CDR2 FQGNSA. The CDR3 loop reads CASSLGLPSQETQYF. In DNA form, the CDR3 reads TGTGCCAGCAGCTTAGGACTCCCCTCTCAAGAGACCCAGTACTTC.

The chain has TRBV25-1 and TRBJ1-4; a weak D match, TRBD1 (6 bases). This CDR3 has 13 residues. Trimming took off 5 bases at V and 2 bases at J, with 6 bases between the two ends. CDR1 MGHDK and CDR2 SYGVNS come from the germline V gene. The CDR3 sequence: CASSRGTNEKLFF. Here the CDR3 DNA reads TGTGCCAGCAGTAGGGGGACTAATGAAAAACTGTTTTTT.

The sample holds a few counts of this clone. J is TRBJ1-4 and V is TRBV5-1; TRBD1 matches 7 bases. Germline CDR1 reads SGHRS; CDR2 reads YFSETQ. This CDR3 is built from 16 residues. The V and J ends lost 4 bases and 3 bases, in that order; junction bases with no gene match: 9. This CDR3 reads CASSRVNTGANEKLFF. CDR3 sequence (DNA): TGCGCCAGCAGCCGTGTGAATACAGGGGCTAATGAAAAACTGTTTTTT. Full variable domain (remainder filled in from reference TRBV5-1 and TRBJ1-4): KAGVTQTPRYLIKTRGQQVTLSCSPISGHRSVSWYQQTPGQGLQFLFEYFSETQRNKGNFPGRFSGRQFSNSRSEMNVSTLELGDSALYLCASSRVNTGANEKLFFGSGTQLSVL.

V is TRBV7-3 and J is TRBJ2-5, with a possible D match to TRBD1 (5 bases). In germline, CDR1 is SGHTA, CDR2 FQGTGA. CDR3 length: 15 amino acids. The V gene lost 5 bases and the J gene lost 5 bases, with 18 bases spanning the gap. The CDR3 loop is CASSPSQGAPETQYF. CDR3 nucleotides: TGTGCCAGCAGCCCCTCCCAAGGGGCGCCTGAGACCCAGTACTTC.

A word on this clone: The junction shows a germline mismatch at one end, possibly a read error. V and J are TRBV7-9 and TRBJ2-1; tentative D call: TRBD2 (5 bases). Germline CDR1 and CDR2: SEHNR and FQNEAQ (reference sequence). The CDR3 covers 15 residues. CDR3 sequence: CSSSSLVASQYEQFF. The CDR3 nucleotides read TGTTCCAGCAGCTCCCTGGTAGCGAGCCAGTATGAGCAGTTCTTC.

The J gene is TRBJ2-7, the V gene TRBV11-3, with 14 bases identical to TRBD2. The germline gives CDR1 SGHNT, CDR2 YENEEA. Trimming removed 7 bases from V and 4 bases from J; junction bases left unmatched: 6. The CDR3 loop spans 15 amino acids. The chain's CDR3 is CASNLGTSGSYEQYF. DNA of the CDR3: TGTGCCAGCAATCTAGGGACTAGCGGGAGTTACGAGCAGTACTTC.

The genes are TRBV6-1 and TRBJ2-7; TRBD1 agrees at 7 bases. Germline V gene lookup returns CDR1 MNHNS and CDR2 SASEGT. This CDR3 is built from 13 residues. V lost 11 bases to trimming and J lost 3 bases; unmatched junction nucleotides: 10. This chain's CDR3 is CAGGDRAVYEQYF. CDR3 in DNA: TGTGCCGGGGGTGACAGGGCAGTCTACGAGCAGTACTTC.

In the case of this clone: One end of the junction fails to match germline, which may point to a read error. The J gene is TRBJ1-4, the V gene TRBV5-1, with D possibly being TRBD1 (6 bases). The CDR3 has 10 amino acids. Germline lookup yields CDR1 SGHRS and CDR2 YFSETQ. The CDR3 is CAHEGGQIVF. CDR3 sequence (DNA): TGCGCCCATGAGGGGGGGCAAATTGTTTTT.

This rearrangement joins TRBV15 to TRBJ2-5, with 7 bases lining up with TRBD1. Germline CDR1 is LNHNV and CDR2 is YYDKDF (reference sequence). With 6 bases clipped from V and 1 base from J, the junction kept 8 bases outside the gene matches. This CDR3 region has 15 residues. The DNA for the CDR3 is TGTGCCACCAGAACGAACAGGGGCACCCAAGAGACCCAGTACTTC. Its translation is CATRTNRGTQETQYF.

This chain connects TRBV28 to TRBJ2-3; 11 bases agree with TRBD2. The CDR3 spans 16 residues. With V trimmed by 4 bases and J by 2 bases, 5 bases remained unmatched. CDR1 is MDHEN and CDR2 is SYDVKM in the germline V gene. The DNA of the CDR3 is TGTGCCAGCAGTTGGGGGACTAGCGGTTACACAGATACGCAGTATTTT. It translates to CASSWGTSGYTDTQYF.

The CDR3 nucleotides are TGTGCCAGCAGCCCGGGACTAGCGGGCGCCTCCTACAATGAGCAGTTCTTC. Translation gives CASSPGLAGASYNEQFF. The chain combines TRBV5-4 with TRBJ2-1; TRBD2 aligns across 12 bases. Trimming removed 4 bases from V and 0 bases from J; junction bases left unmatched: 5. Germline CDR1 reads SGHNT; CDR2 reads YYREEE (reference sequence). The CDR3 is 17 residues long.

CDR3 nucleotide sequence: TGTGCCAGCAGCCGGGACAGAGCTAACTATGGCTACACCTTC. It yields the protein CASSRDRANYGYTF. This chain connects TRBV6-4 to TRBJ1-2; 7 bases fit TRBD1. Germline CDR1 and CDR2: MRHNA and SNTAGT. The CDR3 is 14 amino acids. The V segment lost 6 bases and the J segment 0 bases; nucleotides outside the gene matches: 4.

The chain employs TRBV9 and TRBJ2-2, with 10 positions matching TRBD2. Germline V CDR1 and CDR2: SGDLS, YYNGEE. With V trimmed by 8 bases and J by 1 base, 8 bases remained unmatched. The CDR3 runs to 16 residues. CDR3 sequence: CASQPLAGENTGELFF. The DNA for the CDR3 is TGTGCCAGTCAACCCCTAGCGGGAGAGAACACCGGGGAGCTGTTTTTT.

This chain connects TRBV6-6 to TRBJ1-5; D possibly corresponds to TRBD1 (6 bases). CDR3 length: 13 amino acids. Germline lookup yields CDR1 MNHNY and CDR2 SVGAGI (reference sequence). Trimming pared 10 bases from V and 7 bases from J, leaving 17 bases between. The CDR3 protein is CAISTGWGQPQHF. CDR3 nucleotide sequence: TGTGCCATCTCCACAGGGTGGGGGCAGCCCCAGCATTTT.

This clone was recorded once. This chain links TRBV7-8 with TRBJ1-2, with D possibly TRBD1 on 6 matching bases. Looked up from germline, CDR1 is SGHVS and CDR2 is FQNEAQ. The CDR3 loop spans 15 amino acids. V was cut by 3 bases and J by 0 bases, with 11 bases left in between. The CDR3 region has the DNA TGTGCCAGCAGCTTTGGGACACCACCTAACTATGGCTACACCTTC. Residues: CASSFGTPPNYGYTF. Filled out from reference TRBV7-8 and TRBJ1-2, the complete variable domain reads GAGVSQSPRYKVAKRGQDVALRCDPISGHVSLFWYQQALGQGPEFLTYFQNEAQLDKSGLPSDRFFAERPEGSVSTLKIQRTQQEDSAVYLCASSFGTPPNYGYTFGSGTRLTVV.

V is TRBV6-6 and J is TRBJ2-7; a possible D gene is TRBD1 (5 bases). V lost 5 bases and J lost 1, with 9 bases in between. The germline V gene encodes CDR1 MNHNY and CDR2 SVGAGI (reference sequence). The CDR3 extends over 13 amino acids. The CDR3 region has the DNA TGTGCCAGCAGTCAGACAGAGTCCTACGAGCAGTACTTC. This translates into CASSQTESYEQYF.

This rearrangement joins TRBV6-6 to TRBJ1-2; possibly TRBD1 for D (6 bases). The V gene lost 5 bases and the J gene lost 4 bases, with 17 bases spanning the gap. Germline CDR1 and CDR2: MNHNY and SVGAGI (reference sequence). This CDR3 comprises 15 residues. The CDR3 region has the DNA TGTGCCAGCAGTCCAATCCCAGGGGTTAGCTATGGCTACACCTTC. Its protein product is CASSPIPGVSYGYTF.

The rearrangement links TRBV30 to TRBJ1-1, with a tentative D call TRBD1 (5 bases). The CDR3 runs to 13 residues. Germline V gives CDR1 GTSNPN, CDR2 SVGIG (reference sequence). Trimming took 5 bases from V and 3 from J, leaving 13 bases between them. Here the CDR3 reads CAWGWGEDTEAFF. CDR3 bases: TGTGCCTGGGGGTGGGGGGAGGACACTGAAGCTTTCTTT.

The chain uses TRBV7-6 and TRBJ2-1, with TRBD2 matching over 9 bases. Germline values: CDR1 SGHVS, CDR2 FNYEAQ. There are 18 residues in the CDR3. Unmatched junction bases numbered 9, after V lost 1 base and J lost 2 bases. CDR3 region: CASSLGSGTSLPYNEQFF. The CDR3 DNA follows: TGTGCCAGCAGCTTAGGATCCGGGACTAGCTTGCCCTACAATGAGCAGTTCTTC.

V gene TRBV11-2 combines with J gene TRBJ2-7; 7 bases agree with TRBD2. Unmatched junction bases numbered 6, after V lost 6 bases and J lost 10 bases. CDR3 length: 11 residues. Germline V gives CDR1 SGHAT, CDR2 FQNNGV. DNA of the CDR3: TGTGCCAGCAGTAGCGGGCACTTCCAGTACTTC. Encoded protein: CASSSGHFQYF.

The chain recombines TRBV5-1 with TRBJ2-7; D is unresolved. The length of the CDR3 is 14 residues. The V end was cut by 1 base, the J end by 0 bases, with 8 bases between. Germline CDR1 is SGHRS and CDR2 is YFSETQ. The CDR3 is CASSLLQHSYEQYF. DNA of the CDR3: TGCGCCAGCAGCTTGTTACAGCACTCCTACGAGCAGTACTTC.

The genes are TRBV11-3 and TRBJ2-1; 8 positions agree with TRBD1. Germline V lookup: CDR1 SGHNT, CDR2 YENEEA. The trim removed 4 bases at V and 0 bases at J, leaving 8 bases unmatched. The CDR3 runs 17 residues. This chain's CDR3 is CASSSRTGSSSYNEQFF. The CDR3 DNA is TGTGCCAGCAGCTCCCGGACAGGGTCGAGCTCCTACAATGAGCAGTTCTTC.

The rearrangement links TRBV29-1 to TRBJ2-3; 12 bases line up with TRBD2. V lost 2 bases and J lost 5; bases outside the gene matches: 11. Germline CDR1 is SQVTM and CDR2 is ANQGSEA. The CDR3 spans 17 residues. For the CDR3, the DNA is TGCAGCGTTGAACTAGCGGGAGGGCGGCACACACGAGATACGCAGTATTTT. Its translation is CSVELAGGRHTRDTQYF.

The CDR3 DNA reads TGTGCCAGCAGCAATTCGGGAGAGGGGCCGTTAACATATACGCAGTATTTT. Residues: CASSNSGEGPLTYTQYF. The rearrangement uses TRBV21-1 and TRBJ2-3; the D call TRBD2 from the table was never checked on the DNA. TRBV21-1 is described as a pseudogene. CDR3 size: 17 residues.

V usage is TRBV21-1 and J usage is TRBJ1-1. TRBV21-1 is a pseudogene segment. The CDR3 has 13 residues. The DNA for the CDR3 is TGTGCCAGCAGCAAAGGAGGTCGCACTGAAGCTTTCTTT. This sequence encodes CASSKGGRTEAFF.

This clone was counted a single time. This chain links TRBV4-3 with TRBJ2-7; 10 nucleotides match TRBD2. The germline V gene encodes CDR1 LGHNA and CDR2 YSLEER. The CDR3 loop spans 19 amino acids. Losses at the gene ends were 1 base for V and 0 bases for J; bases not matched to a gene: 12. The CDR3 DNA sequence: TGCGCCAGCAGCCAAGGTTCGACCCGAAGCGGGAGGGGCTCCTACGAGCAGTACTTC. Its protein product is CASSQGSTRSGRGSYEQYF.

The rearrangement links TRBV6-1 to TRBJ1-1; D might be TRBD1 (5 bases). Germline V CDR1 and CDR2: MNHNS, SASEGT. The CDR3 sequence is 13 residues long. Trimming stripped 2 bases from V and 3 bases from J, with 7 bases between. CDR3 amino acids: CASSELRDTEAFF. The CDR3 DNA follows: TGTGCCAGCAGTGAACTCAGGGACACTGAAGCTTTCTTT.

This clone appeared a single time. The rearrangement links TRBV11-3 to TRBJ1-3; no reliable D call. This CDR3 contains 15 residues. V gave up 2 bases and J gave up 0 bases, with 8 bases separating them. Germline V gene lookup returns CDR1 SGHNT and CDR2 YENEEA. The CDR3 loop reads CASSLQDFSGNTIYF. In DNA form, the CDR3 reads TGTGCCAGCAGCTTACAGGATTTCTCTGGAAACACCATATATTTT.

The rearrangement joins TRBV14 to TRBJ1-2; no definite D call. V gave up 0 bases and J gave up 5 bases, with 7 bases separating them. Germline V gene data show CDR1 as SGHDN and CDR2 as FVKESK. The CDR3 has 13 amino acids. CDR3 residues: CASSQDVRYGYTF. For the CDR3, the DNA is TGTGCCAGCAGCCAAGACGTCCGGTATGGCTACACCTTC.

V usage is TRBV5-6 and J usage is TRBJ2-7; 8 positions match TRBD1. Germline trimming cut 7 bases from V and 2 bases from J; bases unmatched to any gene: 8. Germline loops: CDR1 SGHDT, CDR2 YYEEEE. The CDR3 totals 14 residues. The CDR3 coding sequence is TGTGCCAGCTGGCTCAGGGGGCTCCCCTACGAGCAGTACTTC. This translates into CASWLRGLPYEQYF.